The rows below give T cell receptor beta chains drawn from one sample of a study of blood T cell repertoires in COVID-19. Some clones are missing from TCRdb's copy, which holds only in-frame ones; the method was immunoSEQ multiplex PCR. The sample has about 310,000 clones; about 90% are singletons. The sample taken for sequencing was peripheral blood. The source of these receptors is a man younger than 30 with active or convalescent COVID-19. The CDR3 runs from the conserved cysteine through the conserved F or W. D genes are given only for firm matches. Some rows mark clone size as missing; the rest say once, few, many or name a class of expanded clone.

abundance,v_gene,d_gene,j_gene,CDR3aa,CDR3nt
few,TRBV19,TRBD1,TRBJ1-2,CASSLRQGAGYGYTF,TGTGCCAGTAGCCTAAGACAGGGGGCAGGATATGGCTACACCTTC
NA,TRBV6-1,TRBD1,TRBJ1-1,CASSGALTGLGTEAFF,TGTGCCAGCAGTGGAGCCCTGACAGGGTTGGGCACTGAAGCTTTCTTT
NA,TRBV2,TRBD1,TRBJ2-7,CASSQGYRGYEQYF,TGTGCCAGCAGTCAGGGTTACAGGGGCTACGAGCAGTACTTC
NA,TRBV7-2,TRBD1,TRBJ2-7,CASKPRDRGYEQYF,TGTGCCAGTAAACCGCGGGACAGGGGATACGAGCAGTACTTC
NA,TRBV5-1,TRBD2,TRBJ2-5,CASSLDSGVEGETQYF,TGCGCCAGCAGCTTGGATAGCGGGGTAGAGGGGGAGACCCAGTACTTC
NA,TRBV12-3/TRBV12-4,TRBD1,TRBJ1-1,CASNEQGVTEAFF,TGTGCCAGCAACGAACAGGGGGTCACTGAAGCTTTCTTT
NA,TRBV18,TRBD1,TRBJ1-1,CASSPGGGVNTEAFF,TGTGCCAGCTCACCTGGAGGGGGCGTAAACACTGAAGCTTTCTTT
NA,TRBV27,NA,TRBJ1-2,CASTGSGNYGYTF,TGTGCCAGCACCGGGAGTGGCAACTATGGCTACACCTTC
NA,TRBV5-1,NA,TRBJ2-1,CASSLDLTTGNEQFF,TGCGCCAGCAGCTTGGACCTCACGACTGGCAATGAGCAGTTCTTC
NA,TRBV27,NA,TRBJ1-2,CASSKGLGAYGYTF,TGTGCCAGCAGCAAGGGACTTGGGGCCTATGGCTACACCTTC
NA,TRBV19,NA,TRBJ1-1,CASSIGRGRNTEAFF,TGTGCCAGTAGTATTGGGAGAGGGAGGAACACTGAAGCTTTCTTT
NA,TRBV19,NA,TRBJ2-1,CASKISGGSYNEQFF,TGTGCCAGTAAGATAAGCGGAGGTTCCTACAATGAGCAGTTCTTC
NA,TRBV2,TRBD2,TRBJ2-1,CASRWTSGWNNEQFF,TGTGCCAGCAGATGGACTAGCGGGTGGAACAATGAGCAGTTCTTC
NA,TRBV12-3/TRBV12-4,TRBD1,TRBJ2-1,CASRYARDRVKFF,TGTGCCAGCAGATATGCCCGGGACAGGGTTAAGTTCTTC
once,TRBV27,TRBD2,TRBJ2-7,CASSSPPGGETYEQYF,TGTGCCAGCAGTTCCCCGCCGGGGGGAGAGACCTACGAGCAGTACTTC
NA,TRBV25-1,NA,TRBJ2-2,CASRGRAGLPSTGELFF,TGTGCCAGCAGAGGTCGAGCGGGCCTTCCGAGCACCGGGGAGCTGTTTTTT
NA,TRBV28,TRBD2,TRBJ2-7,CASSLSPSGSEQYF,TGTGCCAGCAGTTTATCGCCTAGCGGGAGTGAGCAGTACTTC
NA,TRBV4-2,NA,TRBJ2-3,CASSQSLGGTDTQYF,TGTGCCAGCAGCCAAAGTCTGGGAGGCACAGATACGCAGTATTTT
few,TRBV6-4,NA,TRBJ1-2,CASSDPSRGANGYTF,TGTGCCAGCAGTGACCCCAGCCGGGGGGCGAACGGCTACACCTTC
few,TRBV5-1,TRBD1,TRBJ2-7,CASSTREGQGGYEQYF,TGCGCCAGCAGCACACGCGAAGGACAGGGCGGCTACGAGCAGTACTTC
NA,TRBV27,TRBD2,TRBJ2-7,CASSSLAGLDEQYF,TGTGCCAGCAGTTCTCTAGCGGGACTGGACGAGCAGTACTTC
NA,TRBV18,TRBD2,TRBJ2-7,CASSIAGGYEQYF,TGTGCCAGCTCGATAGCGGGGGGCTACGAGCAGTACTTC
NA,TRBV7-3,TRBD1,TRBJ2-2,CASSGFVTGTGELFF,TGTGCCAGCAGCGGTTTTGTGACAGGGACCGGGGAGCTGTTTTTT
NA,TRBV5-1,TRBD1,TRBJ2-5,CASTWAGQGAETQYF,TGCGCCAGCACCTGGGCCGGACAGGGTGCAGAGACCCAGTACTTC
NA,TRBV6-2/TRBV6-3,TRBD1,TRBJ2-3,CASSYPIKPGQGTTDTQYF,TGTGCCAGCAGTTACCCAATTAAACCGGGACAGGGGACCACAGATACGCAGTATTTT
NA,TRBV13,NA,TRBJ1-2,CASSSRVANYGYTF,TGTGCCAGCAGCTCCAGGGTTGCTAACTATGGCTACACCTTC
NA,TRBV5-1,NA,TRBJ1-6,CASSLEGRSADYNSPLHF,TGCGCCAGCAGCTTGGAGGGTAGGTCAGCGGACTATAATTCACCCCTCCACTTT
NA,TRBV28,NA,TRBJ1-3,CASRKDIRSGNTIYF,TGTGCCAGCAGAAAGGACATCCGCTCTGGAAACACCATATATTTT
once,TRBV7-8,TRBD1,TRBJ2-7,CASTGYRDRPYEQYF,TGTGCCAGCACCGGCTACCGGGACAGGCCGTACGAGCAGTACTTC
NA,TRBV6-1,TRBD1,TRBJ1-1,CASSDAGGTTEAFF,TGTGCCAGCAGTGACGCAGGGGGCACCACTGAAGCTTTCTTT
NA,TRBV10-3,TRBD1,TRBJ1-6,CAISDRDSILSPLHF,TGTGCCATCAGTGACCGGGACAGTATTCTATCACCCCTCCACTTT
NA,TRBV3-1/TRBV3-2,TRBD2,TRBJ2-5,CASDFRGRKAGKTQYF,TGTGCCAGCGATTTCCGGGGCAGAAAAGCGGGAAAGACCCAGTACTTC
NA,TRBV3-1/TRBV3-2,NA,TRBJ2-7,CASSQTARELHEQYF,TGTGCCAGCAGCCAAACCGCTAGAGAATTACACGAGCAGTACTTC
NA,TRBV29-1,TRBD2,TRBJ2-3,CSVPAGGPREAGGRNTQYF,TGCAGCGTTCCCGCAGGGGGTCCTCGGGAAGCGGGGGGTAGGAATACGCAGTATTTT
NA,TRBV28,NA,TRBJ2-2,CASSLEGRMNTGELFF,TGTGCCAGCAGTTTAGAGGGTCGGATGAACACCGGGGAGCTGTTTTTT
NA,TRBV7-6,NA,TRBJ2-1,CASSLRALAGYNEQFF,TGTGCCAGCAGCTTGAGGGCGCTAGCCGGTTACAATGAGCAGTTCTTC
NA,TRBV2,NA,TRBJ1-1,CASSERGKSEAFF,TGTGCCAGCAGTGAGCGGGGCAAATCGGAAGCTTTCTTT
once,TRBV7-9,NA,TRBJ2-7,CASNGRDTYEQYF,TGTGCCAGCAATGGCCGGGACACCTACGAGCAGTACTTC
NA,TRBV5-6,TRBD1,TRBJ1-1,CASSLRGTESKAFF,TGTGCCAGCAGCTTGAGGGGGACAGAAAGCAAAGCTTTCTTT
NA,TRBV24-1,TRBD2,TRBJ2-7,CATSSRTSGIEEQYF,TGTGCCACCAGCTCAAGGACTAGCGGGATTGAAGAGCAGTACTTC
once,TRBV6-2/TRBV6-3,TRBD2,TRBJ2-2,CASSDQPGLAGVNTGELFF,TGTGCCAGCAGTGACCAACCGGGACTAGCGGGGGTTAACACCGGGGAGCTGTTTTTT
NA,TRBV27,TRBD1,TRBJ1-6,CASSTGGPLHF,TGTGCCAGCAGCACAGGGGGTCCCCTCCACTTT
NA,TRBV3-1/TRBV3-2,NA,TRBJ1-1,CASNFQTDRTEAFF,TGTGCCAGCAACTTTCAGACAGACAGGACTGAAGCTTTCTTT
NA,TRBV7-3,NA,TRBJ2-5,CASSLNREETQYF,TGTGCCAGCAGCTTAAACAGGGAGGAGACCCAGTACTTC
NA,TRBV7-9,NA,TRBJ2-1,CASSRERSSYNEQFF,TGTGCCAGCAGCCGCGAGCGGAGCTCCTACAATGAGCAGTTCTTC
NA,TRBV6-1,NA,TRBJ1-6,CASSEEVAGGDSPLHF,TGTGCCAGCAGTGAAGAGGTTGCAGGAGGTGATTCACCCCTCCACTTT
NA,TRBV5-1,TRBD1,TRBJ2-7,CASSLEGQGYEQYF,TGCGCCAGCAGCTTGGAGGGACAGGGATACGAGCAGTACTTC
NA,TRBV7-9,NA,TRBJ1-1,CASSSPNGLGTEAFF,TGTGCCAGCAGCTCCCCAAATGGACTTGGTACTGAAGCTTTCTTT
NA,TRBV7-9,TRBD1,TRBJ1-5,CASSSGQGAGQPQHF,TGTGCCAGCAGCTCGGGACAGGGGGCAGGTCAGCCCCAGCATTTT
NA,TRBV15,NA,TRBJ2-1,CATSRDGTGSGYNEQFF,TGTGCCACCAGCAGAGATGGTACTGGGAGCGGCTACAATGAGCAGTTCTTC
NA,TRBV28,NA,TRBJ1-3,CASSLKRNTIYF,TGTGCCAGCAGTTTAAAGCGGAACACCATATATTTT
NA,TRBV6-6,NA,TRBJ2-5,CASSDLGRTVETQYF,TGTGCCAGCAGTGATCTGGGGAGGACGGTGGAGACCCAGTACTTC
NA,TRBV29-1,TRBD2,TRBJ2-1,CSVDGTSFDEQFF,TGCAGCGTTGATGGGACTAGTTTCGATGAGCAGTTCTTC